Following are 27 T cell receptor beta chains from one sample sequenced in a study of blood T cells in healthy people across ages. With a J-beta primer mix and a sample-barcoded 5' primer, a second PCR ran 7 to 11 cycles. TCRdb recomputed calls from the 5' RACE reads with MiXCR, one row per CDR3 protein. The table lists 750,000 to 1,000,000 distinct CDR3 sequences, almost 30% of them singletons. This sample was shared with a second study, whose subject was T cells of mothers and their children.

Sequenced: blood. These receptors came from a woman between 35 and 50 years old in good health.

This clonotype was seen only a few times. The genes are TRBV20-1 and TRBJ2-7; no clear D gene. Germline assignment: CDR1 DFQATT and CDR2 SNEGSKA (reference sequence). This CDR3 contains 15 residues. Deletions cut 0 bases from V and 0 bases from J, with 12 bases between. The CDR3 here is CSARDMAQSSYEQYF. DNA of the CDR3: TGCAGTGCTAGAGATATGGCACAGTCCTCCTACGAGCAGTACTTC.

The chain uses TRBV12-3 or TRBV12-4 and TRBJ2-7; the match to TRBD1 covers 12 bases. The CDR3 sequence is 14 residues long. The trim removed 5 bases at V and 7 bases at J, leaving 6 bases unmatched. The CDR3 DNA reads TGTGCCAGCAGTAGGGGGACAGGGGGCAATGAGCAGTACTTC. Translating gives CASSRGTGGNEQYF.

This clonotype was observed a handful of times. The chain uses TRBV27 and TRBJ2-7; D may correspond to TRBD1 or TRBD2 (5 bases each). The CDR3 covers 14 residues. The germline CDR1 and CDR2 sequences are MNHEY and SMNVEV (reference sequence). Trimming pared 2 bases from V and 5 bases from J, leaving 13 bases between. CDR3 coding DNA: TGTGCCAGCAGTTTACCCGGGGCGAGTGACGAGCAGTACTTC. This encodes CASSLPGASDEQYF.

This clonotype has a count of ten or more. The chain employs TRBV27 and TRBJ2-7, with 7 bases identical to TRBD1. J was trimmed by 7 bases and V by 5 bases; bases with no gene match: 8. The CDR3 contains 13 residues. CDR1 MNHEY and CDR2 SMNVEV come from the germline V gene (reference sequence). This CDR3 is CASSRNRGWEQYF. CDR3 sequence (DNA): TGTGCCAGCAGTAGGAACAGGGGTTGGGAGCAGTACTTC.

J is TRBJ1-4 and V is TRBV6-6; D is uncertain. V was clipped by 8 bases and J by 10 bases, with 23 bases between them. This CDR3 is 15 amino acids long. Looked up from germline, CDR1 is MNHNY and CDR2 is SVGAGI (reference sequence). CDR3 amino acids: CASCQSGSDLRKLFF. DNA of the CDR3: TGTGCCAGCTGCCAGTCCGGGTCCGATCTGCGAAAACTGTTTTTT.

V gene TRBV15 combines with J gene TRBJ1-1; unclear D gene. V dropped 7 bases and J dropped 11 bases, with 20 bases sitting between them. Germline V CDR1 and CDR2: LNHNV, YYDKDF (reference sequence). The CDR3 length is 13 residues. CDR3 bases: TGTGCCACCACCGCGTTCCCGTTGGGTGGGGCTTTCTTT. This sequence encodes CATTAFPLGGAFF.

This clonotype occurred many times. The rearrangement uses TRBV7-3 and TRBJ2-4, with D perhaps matching TRBD2 (7 bases). The CDR3 has 18 residues. V was pared by 4 bases and J by 5 bases, with 24 bases between. Germline V lookup: CDR1 SGHTA, CDR2 FQGTGA. The CDR3 nucleotides read TGTGCCAGCAGCTCTGTAGGGGGGGCCTGGGTGTGCGAAAACATTCAGTACTTC. Translation: CASSSVGGAWVCENIQYF. Combining the CDR3 with reference TRBV7-3 and TRBJ2-4 gives the whole variable domain GAGVSQTPSNKVTEKGKYVELRCDPISGHTALYWYRQSLGQGPEFLIYFQGTGAADDSGLPNDRFFAVRPEGSVSTLKIQRTERGDSAVYLCASSSVGGAWVCENIQYFGAGTRLSVL.

The genes are TRBV3-1 and TRBJ2-1; the match to TRBD1 covers 7 bases. CDR1 and CDR2 (germline): LGHDT, YNNKEL (reference sequence). The CDR3 spans 14 residues. V gave up 1 base and J gave up 6 bases; unmatched junction bases: 3. CDR3 sequence (DNA): TGTGCCAGCAGCCAAGCTACAGGGGTCAATGAGCAGTTCTTC. Its translation: CASSQATGVNEQFF.

This chain links TRBV7-2 with TRBJ2-7, with D tentatively TRBD2 (6 bases). With 2 bases removed from V and 3 bases from J, the gap between germline ends came to 17 bases. This CDR3 spans 16 amino acids. In germline, CDR1 is SGHTA, CDR2 FQGNSA. CDR3 nucleotides: TGTGCCAGCAGCTTAAGGCCGGGAGTCAGCAGCTACGAGCAGTACTTC. It is translated as CASSLRPGVSSYEQYF.

This clonotype has just a few counts. The chain combines TRBV5-4 with TRBJ1-1, with D perhaps TRBD1 (6 bases). The V gene lost 3 bases and the J gene lost 4 bases, with 16 bases spanning the gap. From germline, CDR1 is SGHNT and CDR2 YYREEE (reference sequence). The CDR3 is 15 amino acids. CDR3 bases: TGTGCCAGCAGCTCTAACAGGGCTCTGGGCACTGAAGCTTTCTTT. Its translation: CASSSNRALGTEAFF.

This clonotype has at least ten counts. V gene TRBV29-1 combines with J gene TRBJ2-2, with 8 nucleotides matching TRBD1. Germline assignment: CDR1 SQVTM and CDR2 ANQGSEA. The trim removed 3 bases at V and 1 base at J, leaving 1 base unmatched. This CDR3 comprises 14 residues. The CDR3 reads CSVDDRGNTGELFF. In DNA form, the CDR3 reads TGCAGCGTTGACGACAGGGGGAACACCGGGGAGCTGTTTTTT.

As regards this clonotype: At one of its ends the junction is not consistent with the germline gene, which may arise from a read error. CDR3 DNA: TGTGTCATCAGTGGGGACTTTGATACGCAGTATTTT. Encoded protein: CVISGDFDTQYF. This chain uses TRBV10-3 with TRBJ2-3; D is perhaps TRBD2 (6 bases). The germline gives CDR1 ENHRY, CDR2 SYGVKD. This CDR3 is built from 12 residues.

This clonotype appeared many times. The V call is TRBV9, the J call TRBJ2-2; tentatively, D is TRBD1 or TRBD2 (6 bases each). This CDR3 is built from 17 residues. Germline loops: CDR1 SGDLS, CDR2 YYNGEE. V was shortened by 5 bases and J by 3 bases, with 20 bases between the two germline ends. The CDR3 region has the DNA TGTGCCAGCAGACGCGGAGGGGGGTTTTTGGACACCGGGGAGCTGTTTTTT. Residues: CASRRGGGFLDTGELFF.

This clonotype was picked up many times. The gene calls are TRBV20-1 and TRBJ2-5; no clear D. CDR1 and CDR2 from the germline V gene are DFQATT and SNEGSKA (reference sequence). Trimming shortened V by 2 bases and J by 5 bases, and 3 bases separated the two germline ends. The CDR3 loop spans 10 amino acids. The CDR3 coding sequence is TGCAGTGCTAGATCTGAGACCCAGTACTTC. Amino acid sequence: CSARSETQYF.

There are many counts of this clonotype. V gene TRBV28 combines with J gene TRBJ2-5; D is undetermined. V was pared by 7 bases and J by 2 bases, with 17 bases between. The CDR3 is 15 amino acids. Germline V gene data show CDR1 as MDHEN and CDR2 as SYDVKM. CDR3 sequence (DNA): TGTGCCAGCACCAATCCACGCGCGCCGCAAGAGACCCAGTACTTC. Its translation: CASTNPRAPQETQYF.

V gene TRBV20-1 combines with J gene TRBJ2-7; 7 bases match TRBD1. The germline gives CDR1 DFQATT, CDR2 SNEGSKA (reference sequence). CDR3 length equals 14 residues. J lost 0 bases, V lost 6 bases, and 8 bases had no gene match. The CDR3 DNA is TGCAGTGCCGTACGGGACAGTCGCTCCTACGAGCAGTACTTC. Protein product: CSAVRDSRSYEQYF.

This clonotype was observed a handful of times. The rearrangement links TRBV7-3 to TRBJ2-1, with D tentatively TRBD2 (6 bases). Germline V gene sequence: CDR1 SGHTA, CDR2 FQGTGA. V was pared by 1 base and J by 7 bases, with 11 bases between. This CDR3 is built from 14 residues. The CDR3 sequence is CASSLSAGLNEQFF. In DNA, the CDR3 is TGTGCCAGCAGCTTAAGCGCCGGACTAAATGAGCAGTTCTTC.

The sample holds many counts of this clonotype. V and J are TRBV4-1 and TRBJ2-7; 10 bases map to TRBD2. This CDR3 comprises 15 residues. Per the germline V gene, CDR1 is MGHRA and CDR2 is YSYEKL. Unmatched junction bases numbered 3, after V lost 1 base and J lost 3 bases. The CDR3 reads CASSQVPSGGYEQYF. In DNA, the CDR3 is TGCGCCAGCAGCCAAGTTCCTAGCGGGGGCTACGAGCAGTACTTC.

Comment on this clonotype: A read error is possible here, since a much larger clone lies one base away. This chain connects TRBV29-1 to TRBJ2-6; no firm D call. Trimming pared 7 bases from V and 2 bases from J, leaving 6 bases between. This CDR3 contains 12 residues. Germline CDR1 and CDR2: SQVTM and ANQGSEA. For the CDR3, the DNA is TGCAGCGCCCTTACTGGGGCCAACGTCCTGACTTTC. It is translated as CSALTGANVLTF.

Worth noting for this clonotype: The conserved phenylalanine or tryptophan normally closing the CDR3 is absent here, so this likely arose from a read error. This chain joins TRBV27 and TRBJ2-7; the match to TRBD2 covers 7 bases. This CDR3 comprises 14 residues. V lost 4 bases to trimming and J lost 3 bases; unmatched junction nucleotides: 6. Germline values: CDR1 MNHEY, CDR2 SMNVEV (reference sequence). CDR3 coding DNA: TGTGCCAGCAGTTGTACGGGCGGGGGCTACGAGCAGTACTTA. Translating gives CASSCTGGGYEQYL.

In its sample, this clonotype was seen a few times. The rearrangement joins TRBV19 to TRBJ2-7; TRBD1 might be the D (5 bases). Per germline, CDR1 LNHDA and CDR2 SQIVND (reference sequence). CDR3 length equals 14 residues. With 4 bases removed from V and 0 bases from J, the gap between germline ends came to 10 bases. The CDR3 sequence: CASSTSGLSYEQYF. The CDR3 bases are TGTGCCAGTAGTACCTCAGGGCTCTCCTACGAGCAGTACTTC.

This clonotype was counted ten times or more. V usage is TRBV7-2 and J usage is TRBJ2-7; D gene uncertain. Per germline, CDR1 SGHTA and CDR2 FQGNSA. V shed 5 bases and J shed 9 bases, with 14 bases lying between them. The CDR3 is 12 residues long. CDR3 coding DNA: TGTGCCAGCAGCCCCCTGACATTTGTGCAGTACTTC. Its translation: CASSPLTFVQYF.

V and J are TRBV5-1 and TRBJ2-5; D uncertain. V dropped 7 bases and J dropped 11 bases, with 30 bases sitting between them. This CDR3 comprises 16 residues. Germline-derived CDR1 and CDR2 are SGHRS and YFSETQ. CDR3 sequence reads: CASGMTLPRRDNEQYF. The DNA for the CDR3 is TGCGCCAGCGGCATGACCCTCCCGCGGCGCGACAATGAGCAGTACTTC.

J is TRBJ2-3 and V is TRBV20-1; 16 nucleotides agree with TRBD2. In germline, CDR1 is DFQATT, CDR2 SNEGSKA (reference sequence). With 0 bases clipped from V and 4 bases from J, the junction kept 13 bases outside the gene matches. This CDR3 region has 20 residues. CDR3 protein: CSARDSPPGLAGGPADTQYF. The CDR3 coding sequence is TGCAGTGCTAGAGATTCTCCTCCGGGACTAGCGGGGGGGCCCGCAGATACGCAGTATTTT.

V and J are TRBV7-3 and TRBJ2-3, with 7 bases aligning to TRBD1. CDR3 size: 15 residues. The junction had 4 bases not matched to a gene; V was cut back by 4 bases and J by 0 bases. CDR1 is SGHTA, CDR2 FQGTGA, per germline. The CDR3 loop is CASSSWTGSTDTQYF. The CDR3 nucleotides are TGTGCCAGCAGCTCATGGACAGGAAGCACAGATACGCAGTATTTT.

The chain recombines TRBV20-1 with TRBJ2-3; 9 positions agree with TRBD2. The V and J ends lost 4 bases and 6 bases, in that order; junction bases with no gene match: 5. This CDR3 is 13 amino acids long. Germline loops: CDR1 DFQATT, CDR2 SNEGSKA (reference sequence). CDR3 nucleotide sequence: TGCAGTGCTACAGCGGGGGGAAGGGATACGCAGTATTTT. Its protein product is CSATAGGRDTQYF.

The rearrangement links TRBV24-1 to TRBJ1-5, with TRBD1 identical over 10 bases. CDR3 length equals 16 residues. Germline values: CDR1 KGHDR, CDR2 SFDVKD. V gave up 9 bases and J gave up 4 bases; unmatched junction bases: 11. The CDR3 here is CATLKRGQGPNQPQHF. The CDR3, as DNA: TGTGCCACCCTCAAGCGGGGACAGGGGCCGAATCAGCCCCAGCATTTT.